The 21 T cell receptor beta chains below were found in one sample sequenced in a study of immune heterogeneity within non-small cell lung tumors. TCR beta CDR3 was amplified by multiplex PCR using 32 V and 13 J primers. TCRdb independently ran MiXCR on the multiplex PCR reads; one entry per CDR3 protein. The data hold approximately 6,100 distinct CDR3 sequences, with 15% to 20% observed a single time. As template, the study used bulk tumor genomic DNA at about 550 ng per sample. Biopsies that were spaced far apart were taken, several per primary tumor, during surgery. The cohort was untreated, with newly diagnosed non-small cell lung cancer undergoing curative surgery. The sample comprised lung tumor tissue. These receptors all come from a middle-aged man with non-small cell lung cancer.

By share, this clonotype counts as medium-sized. CDR3 sequence reads: CASSLLQGVGETQYF. The CDR3 bases are TGCGCCAGCAGCTTGTTACAGGGGGTTGGAGAGACCCAGTACTTC. This chain joins TRBV5-1 and TRBJ2-5; 8 bases are shared with TRBD1. The V gene's germline CDR1 is SGHRS and CDR2 YFSETQ. J was trimmed by 4 bases and V by 1 base; bases with no gene match: 6. The CDR3 runs 15 residues. Filled out from reference TRBV5-1 and TRBJ2-5, the complete variable domain reads KAGVTQTPRYLIKTRGQQVTLSCSPISGHRSVSWYQQTPGQGLQFLFEYFSETQRNKGNFPGRFSGRQFSNSRSEMNVSTLELGDSALYLCASSLLQGVGETQYFGPGTRLLVL.

By its share, this clonotype is medium-sized. The chain recombines TRBV30 with TRBJ2-1; 10 positions match TRBD1. The V gene's germline CDR1 is GTSNPN and CDR2 SVGIG (reference sequence). The CDR3 covers 15 residues. J was trimmed by 6 bases and V by 2 bases; bases with no gene match: 7. The CDR3 loop reads CAWSLWGQGTNEQFF. The CDR3 DNA is TGTGCCTGGAGTCTATGGGGACAGGGGACCAATGAGCAGTTCTTC.

By sample fraction, this clonotype is medium-sized. The gene calls are TRBV7-9 and TRBJ1-4; D gene unclear. The CDR3 covers 15 residues. Trimming took 5 bases from V and 5 from J, leaving 15 bases between them. Germline V lookup: CDR1 SEHNR, CDR2 FQNEAQ (reference sequence). This CDR3 reads CASSLLGSTNEKLFF. DNA for the CDR3: TGTGCCAGCAGCCTCCTGGGCAGCACCAATGAAAAACTGTTTTTT.

By share, this clonotype ranks as medium-sized (0.01 to 0.1%). The V call is TRBV4-2, the J call TRBJ2-7; 10 bases agree with TRBD1. J lost 2 bases, V lost 0 bases, and 1 base had no gene match. This CDR3 contains 15 residues. From germline, CDR1 is LGHNA and CDR2 YNFKEQ. The CDR3 sequence: CASSQEDRGAYEQYF. CDR3 in DNA: TGTGCCAGCAGCCAAGAGGACAGGGGGGCCTACGAGCAGTACTTC.

This clonotype was seen a few times. The chain uses TRBV9 and TRBJ2-2; D gene uncertain. Trimming took off 3 bases at V and 1 base at J, with 1 base between the two ends. The germline CDR1 and CDR2 sequences are SGDLS and YYNGEE. CDR3 length equals 12 residues. CDR3 amino acids: CASSGNTGELFF. CDR3 nucleotide sequence: TGTGCCAGCAGCGGGAACACCGGGGAGCTGTTTTTT.

This clonotype qualifies as medium-sized. The V and J genes are TRBV20-1 and TRBJ2-7, with a tentative D call TRBD2 (6 bases). Germline CDR1 and CDR2: DFQATT and SNEGSKA (reference sequence). This CDR3 has 12 amino acids. Trimming removed 7 bases from V and 2 bases from J, with 12 bases in between. The DNA of the CDR3 is TGCAGTGTGCCTAGCGACACCTACGAGCAGTACTTC. Translating it yields CSVPSDTYEQYF.

Turning to this clonotype: This likely comes from a read error, as the CDR3 has no conserved phenylalanine or tryptophan at its end. This rearrangement joins TRBV11-1 to TRBJ2-5; 8 bases are a match to TRBD2. CDR3 length equals 14 residues. The V gene end was trimmed by 7 bases and the J gene end by 6 bases; junction bases not matched to a gene: 10. Germline-derived CDR1 and CDR2 are SGHAT and FQDESV (reference sequence). The CDR3 is CASTAGTSSQTQYL. The CDR3 region has the DNA TGTGCCAGCACCGCTGGGACTAGTTCCCAGACCCAGTACCTC.

In the case of this clonotype: Possible read error: a much larger clone is one base away. The chain has TRBV19 and TRBJ1-4; D possibly corresponds to TRBD1 (6 bases). Per the germline V gene, CDR1 is LNHDA and CDR2 is SQIVND (reference sequence). The CDR3 consists of 14 residues. CDR3 sequence: CAISPVWDNEKLFF. CDR3 bases: TGTGCCATTAGTCCCGTATGGGACAACGAAAAACTGTTTTTT.

This clonotype qualifies as medium-sized. The chain has TRBV6-1 and TRBJ2-1; TRBD2 aligns across 10 bases. The germline V gene has CDR1 MNHNS and CDR2 SASEGT. Trimming removed 8 bases from V and 2 bases from J; junction bases left unmatched: 0. This CDR3 has 13 residues. The CDR3 reads CASGLAAYNEQFF. Here the CDR3 DNA reads TGTGCCAGCGGACTAGCGGCCTACAATGAGCAGTTCTTC.

This clonotype has only a few counts. A read error is possible here, since a much larger clone lies one base away. The gene calls are TRBV12-3 or TRBV12-4 and TRBJ2-2; TRBD2 might be the D (6 bases). The CDR3 extends over 14 amino acids. CDR3 in DNA: TGTGCCAGCAGTTTGTCAGGTGGGACCGGGGGGCTGTTTTTT. This sequence encodes CASSLSGGTGGLFF.

By share, this clonotype counts as medium-sized. The genes are TRBV28 and TRBJ1-5, with D uncertain. V shed 5 bases and J shed 9 bases, with 11 bases lying between them. CDR3 length equals 12 residues. From germline, CDR1 is MDHEN and CDR2 SYDVKM. In nucleotides, the CDR3 is TGTGCCAGCAGTATCGGACTCCGGCCCCAGCATTTT. It translates to CASSIGLRPQHF.

In its sample, this clonotype ranks as medium-sized (0.01 to 0.1%). The chain employs TRBV6-4 and TRBJ1-1, with D perhaps TRBD1 (6 bases). Germline V gene data show CDR1 as MRHNA and CDR2 as SNTAGT. The CDR3 runs 13 residues. Trimming cost V 7 bases and J 3 bases, with 12 bases left between them. The CDR3 loop reads CASKRGQDTEAFF. CDR3 sequence (DNA): TGTGCCAGCAAACGGGGGCAGGACACTGAAGCTTTCTTT.

This clonotype counts as medium-sized. This chain joins TRBV11-2 and TRBJ1-2; unclear D gene. The germline V gene encodes CDR1 SGHAT and CDR2 FQNNGV. V lost 6 bases and J 8 bases, leaving 13 bases between the germline ends. The length of the CDR3 is 12 residues. The CDR3 region has the DNA TGTGCCAGCAGGACTGACGCGGGAGGCTACACCTTC. This codes for CASRTDAGGYTF.

CDR3 DNA: TGTGCCAGCAGCCAGTCGGCCGACGATGAGCAGTTCTTC. This translates into CASSQSADDEQFF. J is TRBJ2-1 and V is TRBV3-1; the D is unclear. The V gene lost 3 bases and the J gene lost 8 bases, with 11 bases spanning the gap. CDR3 length: 13 residues. Germline CDR1 reads LGHDT; CDR2 reads YNNKEL (reference sequence).

This clonotype is labeled medium-sized. The chain links TRBV28 to TRBJ1-3; 10 bases are shared with TRBD1. The CDR3 sequence is 17 residues long. The V segment lost 8 bases and the J segment 3 bases; nucleotides outside the gene matches: 13. Germline-derived CDR1 and CDR2 are MDHEN and SYDVKM. This CDR3 is CASETSGTGVYGNTIYF. CDR3 DNA sequence: TGTGCCAGCGAGACCTCCGGGACAGGGGTTTATGGAAACACCATATATTTT.

The rearrangement joins TRBV19 to TRBJ1-5; the D is unclear. Germline-derived CDR1 and CDR2 are LNHDA and SQIVND (reference sequence). This CDR3 region has 13 residues. The V end lost 3 bases, the J end lost 5 bases, and 8 bases lay between the germline ends. The CDR3 DNA reads as TGTGCCAGTAGTATCGGACGGTATCAGCCCCAGCATTTT. It specifies CASSIGRYQPQHF.

This clonotype is medium-sized (0.01 to 0.1%) within its sample. The V and J genes are TRBV5-1 and TRBJ2-5, with TRBD2 identical over 13 bases. Germline loops: CDR1 SGHRS, CDR2 YFSETQ. This CDR3 comprises 16 residues. With V trimmed by 4 bases and J by 3 bases, 6 bases remained unmatched. Written as DNA, the CDR3 is TGCGCCAGCAGCGATACTAGCGGGGGGGCCGAAGAGACCCAGTACTTC. Translation gives CASSDTSGGAEETQYF.

By proportion, this clonotype is medium-sized. The V call is TRBV28, the J call TRBJ2-3, with 8 positions matching TRBD1. CDR1 and CDR2 from the germline V gene are MDHEN and SYDVKM. The V gene end was trimmed by 5 bases and the J gene end by 1 base; junction bases not matched to a gene: 14. This CDR3 region has 18 residues. DNA of the CDR3: TGTGCCAGCAGTCAATCATACGGACAGGGATGGGGCACAGATACGCAGTATTTT. Encoded protein: CASSQSYGQGWGTDTQYF. Drawing the rest from reference TRBV28 and TRBJ2-3, the complete variable domain is DVKVTQSSRYLVKRTGEKVFLECVQDMDHENMFWYRQDPGLGLRLIYFSYDVKMKEKGDIPEGYSVSREKKERFSLILESASTNQTSMYLCASSQSYGQGWGTDTQYFGPGTRLTVL.

This clonotype is judged medium-sized. A junction end diverges from the germline sequence, so it may reflect a read error. V usage is TRBV7-7 and J usage is TRBJ2-5; a possible D gene is TRBD1 (5 bases). The length of the CDR3 is 15 residues. CDR1 and CDR2 from the germline V gene are SSHAT and FNYEAQ (reference sequence). In DNA, the CDR3 is TGTGCTAGCAGCTTAGAATCCAGGGAAGGGGAGACCCAGTACTTC. This gives the protein CASSLESREGETQYF. The whole variable domain, remainder taken from reference TRBV7-7 and TRBJ2-5, is GAGVSQSPRYKVTKRGQDVTLRCDPISSHATLYWYQQALGQGPEFLTYFNYEAQPDKSGLPSDRFSAERPEGSISTLTIQRTEQRDSAMYRCASSLESREGETQYFGPGTRLLVL.

This clonotype is medium-sized in the sample. The chain carries TRBV7-8 and TRBJ2-2; D is uncertain. The CDR3 runs 15 residues. Germline lookup yields CDR1 SGHVS and CDR2 FQNEAQ. V was cut by 1 base and J by 3 bases, with 9 bases left in between. The CDR3 region is CASSLERGYTGELFF. In DNA form, the CDR3 reads TGTGCCAGCAGCTTAGAAAGAGGATACACCGGGGAGCTGTTTTTT.

By share, this clonotype ranks as medium-sized (0.01 to 0.1%). This sequence joins TRBV19 and TRBJ2-7; possibly TRBD1 or TRBD2 for D (5 bases each). Germline CDR1 LNHDA, CDR2 SQIVND (reference sequence). Trimming left V 2 bases short and J 3 bases short, with 11 bases between. CDR3 size: 14 residues. The CDR3 spells CASSIRDRRYEQYF. The CDR3 DNA reads as TGTGCCAGTAGTATAAGGGACCGACGCTACGAGCAGTACTTC.